Presented here are 9 T cell receptor beta chains from one specimen sequenced in a study of blood T cell repertoires in COVID-19. Measured with immunoSEQ multiplex PCR; TCRdb has only the in-frame clones, and not every one. The table lists around 270,000 clones, 80% to 90% of them singletons. The sequencing input was peripheral blood. The source of these receptors is a woman aged 45-65 years with acute or convalescent COVID-19.

The J gene is TRBJ2-7, the V gene TRBV29-1; 10 nucleotides agree with TRBD2. CDR1 SQVTM and CDR2 ANQGSEA come from the germline V gene. The J segment lost 2 bases and the V segment lost 4 bases, leaving 2 bases of the junction unmatched. This CDR3 comprises 13 residues. CDR3: CSVATSGPYEQYF. The CDR3 bases are TGCAGCGTTGCGACTAGCGGGCCCTACGAGCAGTACTTC.

This clone was seen a single time. The chain couples TRBV10-2 to TRBJ1-6; 7 nucleotides align to TRBD1. Germline values: CDR1 WSHSY, CDR2 SAAADI. The length of the CDR3 is 14 residues. The J segment lost 7 bases and the V segment lost 7 bases, leaving 7 bases of the junction unmatched. The CDR3 DNA reads TGCGCCAGCATCGGATGGGACAGCAATTCACCCCTCCACTTT. This encodes CASIGWDSNSPLHF.

Only a few counts were recorded for this clone. The genes are TRBV28 and TRBJ2-7; 9 nucleotides match TRBD1. With 4 bases clipped from V and 6 bases from J, the junction kept 10 bases outside the gene matches. CDR3 length equals 15 residues. The germline gives CDR1 MDHEN, CDR2 SYDVKM. The CDR3 DNA is TGTGCCAGCAGTTACGCCGGGACAGGGCCCCGCGAGCAGTACTTC. Protein sequence: CASSYAGTGPREQYF.

V usage is TRBV5-1 and J usage is TRBJ2-3, with TRBD1 matching 7 bases. Germline assignment: CDR1 SGHRS and CDR2 YFSETQ. V lost 6 bases, J lost 4 bases, and 11 bases stayed unmatched. The CDR3 runs 15 residues. The CDR3: CASTSGTVGADTQYF. CDR3 DNA sequence: TGCGCCAGCACCTCCGGGACAGTAGGAGCAGATACGCAGTATTTT. The entire variable domain, with the rest obtained from reference TRBV5-1 and TRBJ2-3, is as follows: KAGVTQTPRYLIKTRGQQVTLSCSPISGHRSVSWYQQTPGQGLQFLFEYFSETQRNKGNFPGRFSGRQFSNSRSEMNVSTLELGDSALYLCASTSGTVGADTQYFGPGTRLTVL.

The chain is built from TRBV7-6 and TRBJ2-7, with 10 bases fitting TRBD2. J lost 6 bases, V lost 6 bases, and 11 bases had no gene match. The CDR3 loop spans 15 amino acids. Germline CDR1 reads SGHVS; CDR2 reads FNYEAQ. CDR3 in DNA: TGTGCCAGCAGGGGAGGGTCTAGCGGGAGTTTCGAGCAGTACTTC. Encoded protein: CASRGGSSGSFEQYF.

This clone was observed once. The chain carries TRBV5-1 and TRBJ1-1; D may be TRBD1 (5 bases). This CDR3 has 13 amino acids. With 4 bases removed from V and 3 bases from J, the gap between germline ends came to 10 bases. Germline V lookup: CDR1 SGHRS, CDR2 YFSETQ. The CDR3 nucleotides are TGCGCCAGCAGCCCCGGCAGGGACACTGAAGCTTTCTTT. Encoded protein: CASSPGRDTEAFF.

The chain joins TRBV3-1 (or the pseudogene TRBV3-2) to TRBJ1-1; D call uncertain. V was trimmed by 1 base and J by 7 bases, leaving 13 bases between them. The CDR3 totals 14 residues. Looked up from germline, CDR1 is LGHDT and CDR2 is YNNKEL (reference sequence). The CDR3 sequence is CASSQVGVSGEAFF. CDR3 DNA sequence: TGTGCCAGCAGCCAAGTCGGGGTGTCGGGTGAAGCTTTCTTT.

The V and J genes are TRBV3-1 (or the pseudogene TRBV3-2) and TRBJ1-1, with 11 bases that match TRBD1. Germline V lookup: CDR1 LGHDT, CDR2 YNNKEL (reference sequence). Unmatched junction bases numbered 6, after V lost 4 bases and J lost 2 bases. The CDR3 contains 16 residues. The CDR3: CASSRWTGGGNTEAFF. DNA for the CDR3: TGTGCCAGCAGCCGATGGACAGGGGGCGGTAACACTGAAGCTTTCTTT.

This clone showed up just once. CDR3 coding DNA: TGTGCCAGCAGTCCGGGGACAGGGAGGGAGACCCAGTACTTC. It specifies CASSPGTGRETQYF. The chain employs TRBV6-5 and TRBJ2-5; TRBD1 aligns across 9 bases. Trimming at V came to 5 bases and at J to 5 bases, leaving 6 bases not matched to a gene. Germline V gene sequence: CDR1 MNHEY, CDR2 SVGAGI. The CDR3 consists of 14 residues.